The present entry profiles one T cell receptor beta chain with its context. This sample was taken from a study of blood T cell repertoires in COVID-19. Overall study: PBMCs, B-cell-depleted T cells, or T cells were the source of the cDNA or gDNA that made up the material.

The CDR3 consists of 13 residues. CDR1 is SQVTM, CDR2 ANQGSEA, per germline. V shed 2 bases and J shed 1 base, with 7 bases lying between them. Methods used by the authors: The authors estimated nucleated cell counts from reference gene primer amplification. Profiling relied on immunoSEQ multiplex PCR, and the TCRdb table lists in-frame clones only, not all of them. V and J calls and clone size are given by that table; D and trimming were obtained from the DNA. Of some 490,000 clones listed, 80% to 90% are singletons. J is TRBJ2-3 and V is TRBV29-1, with D unclear. The sequencing sample was made of peripheral blood. The source is a human donor in a cohort sampled during active COVID-19. CDR3 in amino acids: CSVELQGTDTQYF. The DNA of the CDR3 is TGCAGCGTTGAACTTCAGGGCACAGATACGCAGTATTTT.